Reported below is one T cell receptor (beta chain). Its matching antigen is unknown. These data are taken from a study of T cell repertoires in cytomegalovirus infection. Study as a whole: Indications of both CMV infection and matching HLA type were provided by public TCR beta signatures. Notes on the study in general: Clonotypes of TCR beta that were HLA-C-restricted and CMV-specific dominated the ex vivo response.

Trimming shortened V by 4 bases and J by 4 bases, and 4 bases separated the two germline ends. Germline V gives CDR1 SGHTA, CDR2 FQGNSA. The CDR3 totals 12 residues. TCRdb re-called the reads with MiXCR, one entry per CDR3 protein. Counted here are approximately 190,000 distinct CDR3 sequences, roughly 28% occurring once; the ten biggest clones make up roughly 29%. The rearrangement uses TRBV7-2 and TRBJ2-2; D is unresolved. The sequence was collected from a human donor in good health (CMV status not recorded). Some clones in this sample may be carry-over from other donors' samples. Sample: PBMCs. In nucleotides, the CDR3 is TGTGCCAGCAGCTCATGCACCGGGGAGCTGTTTTTT. This sequence encodes CASSSCTGELFF.